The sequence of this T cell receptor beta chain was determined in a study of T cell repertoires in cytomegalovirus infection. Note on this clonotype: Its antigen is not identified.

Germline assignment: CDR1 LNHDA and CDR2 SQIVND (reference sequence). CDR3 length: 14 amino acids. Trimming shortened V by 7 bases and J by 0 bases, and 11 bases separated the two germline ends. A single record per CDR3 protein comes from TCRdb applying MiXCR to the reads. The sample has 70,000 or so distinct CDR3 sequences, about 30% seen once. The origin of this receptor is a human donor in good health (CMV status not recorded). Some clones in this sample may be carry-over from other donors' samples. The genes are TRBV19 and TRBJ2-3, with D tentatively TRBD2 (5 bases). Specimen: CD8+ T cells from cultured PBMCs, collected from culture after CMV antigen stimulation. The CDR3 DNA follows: TGTGCCAGTACCGGGATCCCGAGCACAGATACGCAGTATTTT. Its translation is CASTGIPSTDTQYF.